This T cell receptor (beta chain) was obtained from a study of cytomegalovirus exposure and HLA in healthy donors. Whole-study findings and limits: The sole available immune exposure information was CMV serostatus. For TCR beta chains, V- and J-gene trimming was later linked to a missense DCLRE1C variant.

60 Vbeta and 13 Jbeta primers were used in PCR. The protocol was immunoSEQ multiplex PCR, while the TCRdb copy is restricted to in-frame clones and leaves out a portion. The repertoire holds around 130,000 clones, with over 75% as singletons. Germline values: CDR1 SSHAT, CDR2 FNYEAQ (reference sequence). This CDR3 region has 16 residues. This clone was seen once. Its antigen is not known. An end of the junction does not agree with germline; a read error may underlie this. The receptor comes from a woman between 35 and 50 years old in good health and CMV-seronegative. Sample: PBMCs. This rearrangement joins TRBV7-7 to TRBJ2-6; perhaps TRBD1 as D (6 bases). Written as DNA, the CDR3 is TGTGCTAGCAGCCCTCCGGGACACTCTGGGGCCAACGTCCTGACTTTC. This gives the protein CASSPPGHSGANVLTF.